This entry lists 13 T cell receptor beta chains sequenced from one sample in a study of cytomegalovirus exposure and HLA in healthy donors. The PCR contained 60 Vbeta and 13 Jbeta primers. Data came from immunoSEQ multiplex PCR; TCRdb stores just in-frame clones and leaves some out. The sample includes about 180,000 clones, 80% to 90% of them seen just once. Sequencing used PBMCs. Receptors were obtained from a male donor in good health and CMV-seronegative.

The gene calls are TRBV4-2 and TRBJ1-5; D gene ambiguous. Germline V CDR1 and CDR2: LGHNA, YNFKEQ. This CDR3 spans 13 amino acids. Trimming removed 4 bases from V and 1 base from J, with 5 bases in between. CDR3 DNA sequence: TGTGCCAGCAGCCTAACAAGCAATCAGCCCCAGCATTTT. This codes for CASSLTSNQPQHF.

The CDR3 coding sequence is TGCGCCAGCAGCCAAGTTGAGGGGGTGGAGACCCAGTACTTC. This sequence encodes CASSQVEGVETQYF. The chain employs TRBV4-1 and TRBJ2-5; D perhaps matches TRBD1 (6 bases). V lost 1 base, J lost 5 bases, and 11 bases lay in between. The CDR3 contains 14 residues. The germline gives CDR1 MGHRA, CDR2 YSYEKL.

The chain carries TRBV7-2 and TRBJ2-7; D is unclear. Germline CDR1 and CDR2: SGHTA and FQGNSA. V lost 1 base, J lost 1 base, and 8 bases lay in between. The CDR3 length is 14 residues. The DNA of the CDR3 is TGTGCCAGCAGCTTAGTTAAGACATCCTACGAGCAGTACTTC. This gives the protein CASSLVKTSYEQYF.

This chain joins TRBV18 and TRBJ2-6, with 7 bases identical to TRBD1. V trimming: 6 bases; J trimming: 2 bases; junction bases outside the gene matches: 4. CDR1 and CDR2 (germline): KGHSH, LQKENI. The CDR3 is made up of 15 amino acids. The CDR3 region is CASSTGSPGANVLTF. The CDR3 DNA is TGTGCCAGCTCGACAGGGTCGCCTGGGGCCAACGTCCTGACTTTC.

To note about this clone: One junction end does not reproduce the germline sequence, and a read error may be involved. The chain uses TRBV10-2 and TRBJ1-1; possible D gene TRBD1, 5 bases. CDR1 and CDR2 from the germline V gene are WSHSY and SAAADI. The CDR3 has 13 residues. As DNA, the CDR3 is TGCGCCAGCAAAAGGGGACGGGAGTGTGAAGCGTGGTTT. Its protein is CASKRGRECEAWF.

The chain employs TRBV6-5 and TRBJ1-2; maybe TRBD1 (5 bases). CDR3 length equals 13 residues. Germline V gene data show CDR1 as MNHEY and CDR2 as SVGAGI. V was shortened by 7 bases and J by 8 bases, with 17 bases between the two germline ends. The CDR3 loop reads CASTRLQGQGYTF. The CDR3 DNA is TGTGCCAGCACTCGCCTCCAGGGTCAAGGCTACACCTTC.

The V gene is TRBV28, the J gene TRBJ2-7, with D possibly being TRBD1 (5 bases). The germline V gene has CDR1 MDHEN and CDR2 SYDVKM. The CDR3 has 13 amino acids. V was trimmed by 4 bases and J by 0 bases, leaving 7 bases between them. The CDR3, as DNA: TGTGCCAGCAGTTACAGGAGCTCCTACGAGCAGTACTTC. Its translation is CASSYRSSYEQYF.

V is TRBV2 and J is TRBJ2-7, with TRBD1 identical over 11 bases. V gave up 6 bases and J gave up 7 bases; unmatched junction bases: 11. The CDR3 length is 15 residues. Germline V gene sequence: CDR1 SNHLY, CDR2 FYNNEI. The CDR3 region has the DNA TGTGCCAGCAGAGTTCGGACAGGGGGCCGGGGAGAGCAGTACTTC. Translated, it gives CASRVRTGGRGEQYF.

The CDR3 nucleotides read TGTGCCAGCAGTGAGACTCGATTCCAAGAGACCCAGTACTTC. Translation: CASSETRFQETQYF. The chain is built from TRBV6-5 and TRBJ2-5; the D is unclear. CDR1 and CDR2 (germline): MNHEY, SVGAGI. V shed 5 bases and J shed 1 base, with 11 bases lying between them. The CDR3 sequence is 14 residues long.

The V and J genes are TRBV7-9 and TRBJ1-6; 12 bases map to TRBD1. The germline CDR1 and CDR2 sequences are SEHNR and FQNEAQ (reference sequence). The CDR3 runs 16 residues. J was trimmed by 8 bases and V by 5 bases; bases with no gene match: 7. CDR3 amino acids: CASSILRDRGHSPLHF. CDR3 sequence (DNA): TGTGCCAGCAGCATTCTCCGGGACAGGGGGCATTCACCCCTCCACTTT.

The gene calls are TRBV28 and TRBJ1-1, with 10 bases that match TRBD1. V lost 7 bases to trimming and J lost 0 bases; unmatched junction nucleotides: 5. There are 15 residues in the CDR3. The germline V gene has CDR1 MDHEN and CDR2 SYDVKM. The CDR3 protein is CASTGTGDMNTEAFF. CDR3 in DNA: TGTGCCAGCACTGGGACAGGGGACATGAACACTGAAGCTTTCTTT.

The CDR3 reads CSVLTRLAPRGAFF. CDR3 nucleotide sequence: TGCAGCGTCCTCACCAGGCTAGCGCCTCGGGGTGCGTTCTTC. The V gene is TRBV29-1, the J gene TRBJ2-1; perhaps TRBD2 as D (6 bases). The CDR3 contains 14 residues. Trimming stripped 6 bases from V and 15 bases from J, with 27 bases between. Germline-derived CDR1 and CDR2 are SQVTM and ANQGSEA.

The chain joins TRBV5-1 to TRBJ2-7, with TRBD1 matching 9 bases. J was trimmed by 3 bases and V by 7 bases; bases with no gene match: 8. Germline V gene lookup returns CDR1 SGHRS and CDR2 YFSETQ. The CDR3 is 14 amino acids. The CDR3 DNA reads TGCGCCAGCGGGGAGGGACAGGGTGTCTACGAGCAGTACTTC. It specifies CASGEGQGVYEQYF.